A single sample is the source of the 6 T cell receptor beta chains below, sequenced in a study of blood T cell repertoires in COVID-19. Sequenced by immunoSEQ multiplex PCR; TCRdb stores in-frame clones only, minus some. Among 150,000 to 200,000 clones listed, 81% were seen once. Material for sequencing was peripheral blood. The receptor source for this set is a man aged 55 to 70 with active or convalescent COVID-19.

This chain uses TRBV5-6 with TRBJ1-4, with 7 bases fitting TRBD1. V shed 4 bases, J shed 11 bases, and the junction held 14 bases outside the gene matches. The CDR3 runs to 15 residues. Germline loops: CDR1 SGHDT, CDR2 YYEEEE. CDR3 amino acids: CASSGGTARSGKLFF. In DNA, the CDR3 is TGTGCCAGCAGCGGCGGGACAGCCCGAAGCGGGAAACTGTTTTTT. Complete variable domain (other parts from reference TRBV5-6 and TRBJ1-4): DAGVTQSPTHLIKTRGQQVTLRCSPKSGHDTVSWYQQALGQGPQFIFQYYEEEERQRGNFPDRFSGHQFPNYSSELNVNALLLGDSALYLCASSGGTARSGKLFFGSGTQLSVL.

In its sample, this clone was seen once. The V gene is TRBV12-3 or TRBV12-4, the J gene TRBJ1-1; D remains ambiguous. Trimming shortened V by 3 bases and J by 1 base, and 6 bases separated the two germline ends. This CDR3 has 13 residues. CDR3 sequence reads: CASSFEGNTEAFF. CDR3 DNA sequence: TGTGCCAGCAGTTTTGAGGGGAACACTGAAGCTTTCTTT.

This chain joins TRBV13 and TRBJ2-7; tentative D call: TRBD2 (6 bases). CDR3 length: 14 amino acids. Germline V lookup: CDR1 PRHDT, CDR2 FYEKMQ (reference sequence). The V end lost 5 bases, the J end lost 6 bases, and 17 bases lay between the germline ends. CDR3 sequence: CASSLGGELGEQYF. The CDR3 DNA is TGTGCCAGCAGCCTTGGCGGGGAACTTGGCGAGCAGTACTTC.

V and J are TRBV15 and TRBJ2-3; D unclear. V was clipped by 3 bases and J by 2 bases, with 3 bases between them. The germline gives CDR1 LNHNV, CDR2 YYDKDF (reference sequence). This CDR3 comprises 12 residues. The CDR3 protein is CATSRATDTQYF. The CDR3 nucleotides are TGTGCCACCAGCAGGGCCACAGATACGCAGTATTTT.

The J gene is TRBJ2-7, the V gene TRBV5-1, with TRBD2 matching 7 bases. The germline V gene encodes CDR1 SGHRS and CDR2 YFSETQ. Trimming cost V 5 bases and J 6 bases; bases outside gene matches: 11. The CDR3 has 14 residues. CDR3 in amino acids: CASSGGGTPSEQYF. The CDR3 DNA reads TGCGCCAGCAGTGGCGGGGGAACCCCCTCCGAGCAGTACTTC.

Turning to this clone: Other DNA sequences of this sample code for an identical CDR3. J is TRBJ2-5 and V is TRBV10-1, with D unresolved. This CDR3 region has 14 residues. V lost 0 bases to trimming and J lost 1 base, with 6 bases between them. CDR1 is WNHNN, CDR2 SYGVQD, per germline (reference sequence). The CDR3 region is CASSESAGQETQYF. The CDR3 DNA follows: TGCGCCAGCAGTGAGTCGGCAGGCCAAGAGACCCAGTACTTC.